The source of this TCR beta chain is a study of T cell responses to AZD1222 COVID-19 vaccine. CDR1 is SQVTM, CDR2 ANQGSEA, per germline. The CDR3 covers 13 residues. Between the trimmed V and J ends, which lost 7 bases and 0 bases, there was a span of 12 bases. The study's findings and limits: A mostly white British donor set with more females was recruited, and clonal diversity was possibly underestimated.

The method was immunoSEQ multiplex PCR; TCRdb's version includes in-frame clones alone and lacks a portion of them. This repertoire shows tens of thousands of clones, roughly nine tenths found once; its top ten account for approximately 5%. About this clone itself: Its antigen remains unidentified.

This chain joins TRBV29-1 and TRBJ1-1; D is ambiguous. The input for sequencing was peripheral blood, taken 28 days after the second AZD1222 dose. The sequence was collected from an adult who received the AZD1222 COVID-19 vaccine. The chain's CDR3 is CSAEQSMNTEAFF. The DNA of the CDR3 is TGCAGCGCCGAACAGTCTATGAACACTGAAGCTTTCTTT.